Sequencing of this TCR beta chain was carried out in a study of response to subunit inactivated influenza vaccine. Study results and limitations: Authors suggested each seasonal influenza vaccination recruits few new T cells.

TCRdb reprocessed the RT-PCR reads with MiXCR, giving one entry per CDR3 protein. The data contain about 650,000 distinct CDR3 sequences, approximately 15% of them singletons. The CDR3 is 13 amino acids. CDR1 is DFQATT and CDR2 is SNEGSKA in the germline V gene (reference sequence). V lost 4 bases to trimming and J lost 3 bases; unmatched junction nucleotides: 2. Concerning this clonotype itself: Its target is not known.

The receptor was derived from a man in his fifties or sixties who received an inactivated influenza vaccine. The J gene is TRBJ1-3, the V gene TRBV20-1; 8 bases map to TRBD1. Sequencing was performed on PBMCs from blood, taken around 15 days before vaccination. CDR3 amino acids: CSAKQGGGNTIYF. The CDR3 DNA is TGCAGTGCTAAACAGGGGGGTGGAAACACCATATATTTT.